Sequencing of this T cell receptor (beta chain) was carried out in a study of cytomegalovirus exposure and HLA in healthy donors. Study-wide context: Early release data held some 79 million unique TCRs from HLA-typed donors. Study-wide points: Looking again later, the authors saw that most CMV-associated TCR beta chains seemed HLA-restricted.

A remark on this clone: The antigen is not known.

Trimming at V came to 5 bases and at J to 1 base, leaving 8 bases not matched to a gene. The CDR3 extends over 16 amino acids. The germline V gene has CDR1 SEHNR and CDR2 FQNEAQ (reference sequence). A multiplex PCR was run with 60 Vbeta primers and 13 Jbeta primers. Data came from immunoSEQ multiplex PCR; TCRdb stores just in-frame clones and leaves some out. The table records around 64,000 clones, 86% of them present only once. Source material: PBMCs. The V and J genes are TRBV7-9 and TRBJ2-1; 7 positions agree with TRBD2. The source is a woman aged 25 to 39 in good health and CMV-seronegative. In DNA form, the CDR3 reads TGTGCCAGCAGCCCTCAGGACGGGAGGTCCTACAATGAGCAGTTCTTC. It specifies CASSPQDGRSYNEQFF.